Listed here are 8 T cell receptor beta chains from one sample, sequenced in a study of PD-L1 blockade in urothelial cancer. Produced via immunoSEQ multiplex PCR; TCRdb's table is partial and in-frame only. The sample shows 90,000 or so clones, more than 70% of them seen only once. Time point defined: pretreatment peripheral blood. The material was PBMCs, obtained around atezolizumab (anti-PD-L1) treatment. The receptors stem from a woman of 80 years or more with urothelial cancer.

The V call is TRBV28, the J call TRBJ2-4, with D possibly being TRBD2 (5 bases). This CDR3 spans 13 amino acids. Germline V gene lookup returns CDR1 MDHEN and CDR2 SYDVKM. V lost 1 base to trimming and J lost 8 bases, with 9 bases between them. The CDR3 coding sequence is TGTGCCAGCAGTTTATTCCAGGACTACATTCAGTACTTC. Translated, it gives CASSLFQDYIQYF.

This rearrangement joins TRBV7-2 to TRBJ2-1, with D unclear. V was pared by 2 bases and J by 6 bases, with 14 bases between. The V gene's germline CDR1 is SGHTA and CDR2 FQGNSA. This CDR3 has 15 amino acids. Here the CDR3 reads CASSLWSPSGNEQFF. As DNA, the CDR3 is TGTGCCAGCAGCTTATGGTCCCCGTCGGGCAATGAGCAGTTCTTC.

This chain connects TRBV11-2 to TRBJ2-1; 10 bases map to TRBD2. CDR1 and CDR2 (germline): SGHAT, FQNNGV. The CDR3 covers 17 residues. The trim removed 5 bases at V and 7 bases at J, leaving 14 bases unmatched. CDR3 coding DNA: TGTGCCAGCAGCCACTGGGCCGGGACTAGCGCCATTAATGAGCAGTTCTTC. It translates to CASSHWAGTSAINEQFF.

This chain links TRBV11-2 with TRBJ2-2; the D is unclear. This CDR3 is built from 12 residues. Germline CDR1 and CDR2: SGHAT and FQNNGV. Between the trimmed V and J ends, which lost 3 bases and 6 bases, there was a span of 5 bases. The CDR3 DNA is TGTGCCAGCAGCTTTCCAGCCGGGGAGCTGTTTTTT. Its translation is CASSFPAGELFF.

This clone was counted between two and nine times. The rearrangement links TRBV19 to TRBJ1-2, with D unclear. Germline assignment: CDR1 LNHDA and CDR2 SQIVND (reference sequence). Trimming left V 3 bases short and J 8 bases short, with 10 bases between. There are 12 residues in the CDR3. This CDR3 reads CASSMSAGGYTF. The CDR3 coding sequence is TGTGCCAGTAGTATGAGTGCAGGAGGCTACACCTTC.

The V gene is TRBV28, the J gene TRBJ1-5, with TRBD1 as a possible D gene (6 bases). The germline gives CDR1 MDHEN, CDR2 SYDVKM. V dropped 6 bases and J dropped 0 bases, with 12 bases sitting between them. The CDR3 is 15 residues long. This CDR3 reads CASRDGQISNQPQHF. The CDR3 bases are TGTGCCAGCAGAGATGGACAGATTAGCAATCAGCCCCAGCATTTT.

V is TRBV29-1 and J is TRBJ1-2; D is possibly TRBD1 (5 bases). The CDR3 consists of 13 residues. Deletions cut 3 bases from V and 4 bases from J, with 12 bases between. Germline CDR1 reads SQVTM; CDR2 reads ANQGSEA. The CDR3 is CSVEGGSVYGYTF. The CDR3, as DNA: TGCAGCGTTGAGGGGGGGTCGGTCTATGGCTACACCTTC.

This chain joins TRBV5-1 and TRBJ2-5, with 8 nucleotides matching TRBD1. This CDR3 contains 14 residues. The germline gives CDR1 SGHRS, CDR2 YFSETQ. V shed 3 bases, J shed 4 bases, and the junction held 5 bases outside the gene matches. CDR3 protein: CASSSGDRSETQYF. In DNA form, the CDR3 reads TGCGCCAGCAGCTCAGGGGACAGGTCAGAGACCCAGTACTTC.